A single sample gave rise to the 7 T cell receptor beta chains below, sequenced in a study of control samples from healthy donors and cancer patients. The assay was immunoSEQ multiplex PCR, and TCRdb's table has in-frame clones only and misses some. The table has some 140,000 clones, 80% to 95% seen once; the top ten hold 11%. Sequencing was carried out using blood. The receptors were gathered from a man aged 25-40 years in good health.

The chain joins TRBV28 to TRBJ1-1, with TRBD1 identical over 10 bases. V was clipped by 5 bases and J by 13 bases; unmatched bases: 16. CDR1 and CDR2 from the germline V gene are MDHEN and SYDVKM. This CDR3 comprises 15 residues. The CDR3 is CASSLRDRGRLKGFF. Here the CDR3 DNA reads TGTGCCAGCAGTCTCCGGGACAGGGGTCGTTTGAAGGGTTTCTTT.

The CDR3 region has the DNA TGTGCCAGCTCACCACTGTCGCCGGGCACAGATACGCAGTATTTT. Amino acids: CASSPLSPGTDTQYF. The rearrangement uses TRBV18 and TRBJ2-3; D gene unclear. Germline lookup yields CDR1 KGHSH and CDR2 LQKENI. The CDR3 extends over 15 amino acids. Trimming cost V 1 base and J 1 base, with 9 bases left between them.

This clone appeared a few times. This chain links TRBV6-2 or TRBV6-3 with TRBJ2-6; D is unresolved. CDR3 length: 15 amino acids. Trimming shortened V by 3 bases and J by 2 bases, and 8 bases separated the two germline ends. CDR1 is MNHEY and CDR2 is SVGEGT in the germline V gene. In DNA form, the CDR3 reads TGTGCCAGCAGTTATGGAGCAACTGGGGCCAACGTCCTGACTTTC. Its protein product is CASSYGATGANVLTF.

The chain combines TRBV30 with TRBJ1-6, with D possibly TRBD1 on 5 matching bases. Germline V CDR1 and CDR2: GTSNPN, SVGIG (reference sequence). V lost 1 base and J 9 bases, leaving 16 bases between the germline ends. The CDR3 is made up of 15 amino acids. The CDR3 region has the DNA TGTGCCTGGAGTGGTTCTTCAGGGAGGGGTTCACCCCTCCACTTT. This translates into CAWSGSSGRGSPLHF.

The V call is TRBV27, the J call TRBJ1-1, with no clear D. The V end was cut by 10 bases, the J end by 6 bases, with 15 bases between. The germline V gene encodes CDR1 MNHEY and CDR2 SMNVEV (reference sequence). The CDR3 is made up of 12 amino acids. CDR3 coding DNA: TGTGCCACATACAACTCATTCTCTGAAGCTTTCTTT. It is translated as CATYNSFSEAFF.

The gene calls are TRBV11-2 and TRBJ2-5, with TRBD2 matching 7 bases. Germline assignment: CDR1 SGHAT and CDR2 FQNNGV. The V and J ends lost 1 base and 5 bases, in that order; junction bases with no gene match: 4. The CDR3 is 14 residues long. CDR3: CASSLVLASETQYF. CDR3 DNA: TGTGCCAGCAGCTTAGTACTAGCGAGTGAGACCCAGTACTTC.

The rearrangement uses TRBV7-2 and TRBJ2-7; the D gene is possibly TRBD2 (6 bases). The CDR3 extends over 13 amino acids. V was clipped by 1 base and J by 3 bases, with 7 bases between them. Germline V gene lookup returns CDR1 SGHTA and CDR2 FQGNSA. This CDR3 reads CASSLGSGYEQYF. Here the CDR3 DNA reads TGTGCCAGCAGCTTAGGTAGCGGCTACGAGCAGTACTTC.